What follows are 2 T cell receptor beta chains derived from one specimen sequenced in a study of shared clonotypes between healthy human individuals. Sequenced by immunoSEQ multiplex PCR; TCRdb stores in-frame clones only, minus some. The sample yields 600,000 to 750,000 clones, approximately 77% seen once. The sequencing sample was made of memory CD4+ T cells sorted from blood. Subset in this sample: CD45RA-negative fraction. These TCRs come from a woman aged 25 to 39 in good health.

A remark on this clone: A much larger clonotype is one base distant, so this may be a read error. The rearrangement links TRBV5-1 to TRBJ2-1, with no clear D. This CDR3 is built from 15 residues. Germline lookup yields CDR1 SGHRS and CDR2 YFSETQ. Trimming cost V 6 bases and J 0 bases, with 13 bases left between them. DNA of the CDR3: TGCGCCAGCACCCAAGACTCGAGCTCCTACAATGAGCAGTTCTTC. This gives the protein CASTQDSSSYNEQFF. Together with reference TRBV5-1 and TRBJ2-1, the CDR3 gives the full variable domain: KAGVTQTPRYLIKTRGQQVTLSCSPISGHRSVSWYQQTPGQGLQFLFEYFSETQRNKGNFPGRFSGRQFSNSRSEMNVSTLELGDSALYLCASTQDSSSYNEQFFGPGTRLTVL.

The V call is TRBV21-1, the J call TRBJ2-3; the D call of TRBD1 is as the table states it, not checked on the DNA. TRBV21-1 is tagged as a pseudogene. This CDR3 spans 17 amino acids. The chain's CDR3 is CASSMTPGQGAEGTQYF. Here the CDR3 DNA reads TGTGCCAGCAGCATGACCCCGGGACAGGGGGCGGAGGGTACGCAGTATTTT.